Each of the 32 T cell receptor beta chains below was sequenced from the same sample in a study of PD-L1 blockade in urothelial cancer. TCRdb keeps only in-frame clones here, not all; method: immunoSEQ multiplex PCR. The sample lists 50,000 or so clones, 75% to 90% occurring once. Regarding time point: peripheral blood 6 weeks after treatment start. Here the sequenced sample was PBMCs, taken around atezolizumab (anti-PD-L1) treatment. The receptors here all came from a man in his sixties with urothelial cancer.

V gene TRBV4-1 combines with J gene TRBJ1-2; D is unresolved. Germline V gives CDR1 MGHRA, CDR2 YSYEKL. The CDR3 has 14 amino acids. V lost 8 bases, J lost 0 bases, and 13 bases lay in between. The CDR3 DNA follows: TGCGCCAGCTCCCCCTTTAACTCTAACTATGGCTACACCTTC. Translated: CASSPFNSNYGYTF.

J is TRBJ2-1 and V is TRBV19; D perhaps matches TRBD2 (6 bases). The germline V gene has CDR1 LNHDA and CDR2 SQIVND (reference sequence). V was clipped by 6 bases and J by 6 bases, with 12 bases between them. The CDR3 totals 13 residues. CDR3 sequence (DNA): TGTGCCAGTAGGCCCGGACTACTCAATGAGCAGTTCTTC. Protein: CASRPGLLNEQFF.

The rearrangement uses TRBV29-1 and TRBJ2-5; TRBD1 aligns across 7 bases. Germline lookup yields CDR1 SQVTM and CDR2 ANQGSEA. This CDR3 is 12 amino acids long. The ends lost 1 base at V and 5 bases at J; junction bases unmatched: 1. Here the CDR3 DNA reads TGCAGCGTTGAAGCCAGGGGGGAGACCCAGTACTTC. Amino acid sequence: CSVEARGETQYF.

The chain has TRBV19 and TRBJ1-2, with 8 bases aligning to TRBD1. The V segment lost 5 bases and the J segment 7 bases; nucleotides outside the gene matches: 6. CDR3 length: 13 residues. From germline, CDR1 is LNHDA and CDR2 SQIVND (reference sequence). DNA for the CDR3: TGTGCCAGTAGTTCGGACAGGGACGGTGGCTACACCTTC. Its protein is CASSSDRDGGYTF.

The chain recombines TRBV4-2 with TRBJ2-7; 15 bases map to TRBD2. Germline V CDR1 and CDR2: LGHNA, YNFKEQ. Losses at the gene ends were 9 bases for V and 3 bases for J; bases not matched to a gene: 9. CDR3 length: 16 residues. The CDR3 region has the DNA TGTGCCAGTGCGGGGACTAGCGGGGGGAAGGACTACGAGCAGTACTTC. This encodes CASAGTSGGKDYEQYF.

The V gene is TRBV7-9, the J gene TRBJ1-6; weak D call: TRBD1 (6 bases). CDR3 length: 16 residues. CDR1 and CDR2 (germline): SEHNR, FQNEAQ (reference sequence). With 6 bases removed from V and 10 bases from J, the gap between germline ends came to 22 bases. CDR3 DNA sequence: TGTGCCAGCAGGCCTGAGGGGGGACTAGGGTACTCACCCCTCCACTTT. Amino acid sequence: CASRPEGGLGYSPLHF.

The CDR3 coding sequence is TGTGCCAGTAGTCACCGACAGGGGGCCTATGAAAAACTGTTTTTT. Amino acid sequence: CASSHRQGAYEKLFF. This chain uses TRBV19 with TRBJ1-4, with 10 positions matching TRBD1. V shed 5 bases and J 6 bases; nucleotides not matched to a gene: 6. CDR3 length: 15 residues. Germline CDR1 LNHDA, CDR2 SQIVND (reference sequence).

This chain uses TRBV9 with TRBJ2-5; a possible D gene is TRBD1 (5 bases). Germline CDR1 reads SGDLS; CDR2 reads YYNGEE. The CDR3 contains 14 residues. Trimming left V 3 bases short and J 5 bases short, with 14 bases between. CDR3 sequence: CASSAQQVFETQYF. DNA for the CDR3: TGTGCCAGCAGCGCTCAACAGGTTTTTGAGACCCAGTACTTC.

The CDR3 loop is CASGAAGITRNGYTF. CDR3 DNA: TGTGCCAGCGGCGCAGCGGGGATTACGCGTAATGGCTACACCTTC. J is TRBJ1-2 and V is TRBV7-9; unclear D gene. Trimming left V 8 bases short and J 6 bases short, with 22 bases between. CDR3 size: 15 residues. The germline V gene encodes CDR1 SEHNR and CDR2 FQNEAQ (reference sequence).

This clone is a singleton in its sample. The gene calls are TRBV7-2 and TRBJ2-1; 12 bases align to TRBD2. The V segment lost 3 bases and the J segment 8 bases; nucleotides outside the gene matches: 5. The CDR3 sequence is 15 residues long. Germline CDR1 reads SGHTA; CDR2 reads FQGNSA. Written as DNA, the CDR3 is TGTGCCAGCAGCTTCACTAGCGGGGGGTATGATGAGCAGTTCTTC. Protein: CASSFTSGGYDEQFF.

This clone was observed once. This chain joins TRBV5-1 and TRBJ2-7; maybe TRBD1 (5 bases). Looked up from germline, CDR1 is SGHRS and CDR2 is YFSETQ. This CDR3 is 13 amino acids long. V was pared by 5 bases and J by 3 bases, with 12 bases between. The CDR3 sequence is CASRGAQGYEQYF. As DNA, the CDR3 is TGCGCCAGCAGGGGCGCGCAGGGCTACGAGCAGTACTTC.

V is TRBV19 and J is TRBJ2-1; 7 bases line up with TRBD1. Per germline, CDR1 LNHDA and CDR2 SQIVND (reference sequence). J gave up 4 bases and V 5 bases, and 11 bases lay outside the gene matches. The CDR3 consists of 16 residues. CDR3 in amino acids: CASSSPGRTGYNEQFF. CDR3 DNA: TGTGCCAGTAGTTCTCCGGGAAGGACAGGATACAATGAGCAGTTCTTC.

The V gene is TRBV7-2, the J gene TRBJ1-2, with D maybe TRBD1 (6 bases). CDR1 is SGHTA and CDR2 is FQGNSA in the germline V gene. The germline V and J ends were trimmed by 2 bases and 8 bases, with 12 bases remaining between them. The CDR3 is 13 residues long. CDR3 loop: CASSLQGIYGYTF. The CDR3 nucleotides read TGTGCCAGCAGCTTACAGGGGATTTACGGCTACACCTTC.

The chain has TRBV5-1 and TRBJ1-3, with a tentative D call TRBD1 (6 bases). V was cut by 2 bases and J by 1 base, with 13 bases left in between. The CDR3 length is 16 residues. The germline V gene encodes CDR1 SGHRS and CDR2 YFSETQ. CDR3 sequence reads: CASSFETGMSGNTIYF. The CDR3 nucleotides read TGCGCCAGCAGCTTTGAGACAGGCATGTCTGGAAACACCATATATTTT.

CDR3 nucleotide sequence: TGTGCCAGCAGCCCCCGAGGACTAGCGGGGGGGCGCAGCCAGTACTTC. Residues: CASSPRGLAGGRSQYF. The chain employs TRBV7-2 and TRBJ2-5; 15 nucleotides align to TRBD2. The CDR3 loop spans 16 amino acids. Germline assignment: CDR1 SGHTA and CDR2 FQGNSA. Trimming cost V 5 bases and J 10 bases; bases outside gene matches: 11.

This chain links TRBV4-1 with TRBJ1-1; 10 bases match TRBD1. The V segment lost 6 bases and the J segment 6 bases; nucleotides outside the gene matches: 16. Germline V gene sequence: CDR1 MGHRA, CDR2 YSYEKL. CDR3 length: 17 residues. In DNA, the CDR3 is TGCGCCAGCAGATACTCCCGGGACAGGGGTGGATTCCCTGAAGCTTTCTTT. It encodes CASRYSRDRGGFPEAFF.

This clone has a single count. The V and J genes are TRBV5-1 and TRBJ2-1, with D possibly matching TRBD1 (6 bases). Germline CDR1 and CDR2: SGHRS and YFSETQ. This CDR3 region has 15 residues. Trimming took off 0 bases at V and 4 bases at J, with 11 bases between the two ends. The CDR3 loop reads CASSLGQGIYNEQFF. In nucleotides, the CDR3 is TGCGCCAGCAGCTTGGGTCAGGGGATTTACAATGAGCAGTTCTTC.

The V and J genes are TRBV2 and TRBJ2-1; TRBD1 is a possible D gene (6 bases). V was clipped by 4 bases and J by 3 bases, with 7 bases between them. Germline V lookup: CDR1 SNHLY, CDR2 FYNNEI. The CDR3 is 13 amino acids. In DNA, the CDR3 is TGTGCCAGCAGTGGGACAGACTACAATGAGCAGTTCTTC. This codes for CASSGTDYNEQFF.

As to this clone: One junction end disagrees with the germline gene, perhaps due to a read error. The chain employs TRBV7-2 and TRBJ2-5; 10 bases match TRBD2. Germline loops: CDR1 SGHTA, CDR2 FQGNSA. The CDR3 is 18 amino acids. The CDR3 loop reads CASSLVSPSGGTEETQYF. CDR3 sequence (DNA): TGTGCCAGCAGCTTAGTATCCCCTAGCGGGGGCACCGAAGAAACCCAGTACTTC.

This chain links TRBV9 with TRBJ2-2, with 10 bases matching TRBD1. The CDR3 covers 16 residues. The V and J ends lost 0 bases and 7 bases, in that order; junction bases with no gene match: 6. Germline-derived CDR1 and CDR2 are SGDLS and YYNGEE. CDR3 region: CASSVAGQGVGGELFF. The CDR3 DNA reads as TGTGCCAGCAGCGTAGCCGGACAGGGGGTGGGCGGGGAGCTGTTTTTT.

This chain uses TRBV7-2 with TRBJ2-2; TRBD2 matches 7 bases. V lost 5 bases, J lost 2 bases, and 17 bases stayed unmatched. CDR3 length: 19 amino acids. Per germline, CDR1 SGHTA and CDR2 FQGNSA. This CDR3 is CASSRRFSSGTLNTGELFF. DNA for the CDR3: TGTGCCAGCAGCCGACGTTTTTCTAGCGGAACCCTTAACACCGGGGAGCTGTTTTTT.

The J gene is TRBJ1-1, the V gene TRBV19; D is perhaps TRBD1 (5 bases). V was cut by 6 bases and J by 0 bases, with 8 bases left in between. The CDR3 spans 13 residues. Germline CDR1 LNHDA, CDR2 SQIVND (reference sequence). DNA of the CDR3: TGTGCCAGTAGCGGGGGTATGAACACTGAAGCTTTCTTT. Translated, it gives CASSGGMNTEAFF.

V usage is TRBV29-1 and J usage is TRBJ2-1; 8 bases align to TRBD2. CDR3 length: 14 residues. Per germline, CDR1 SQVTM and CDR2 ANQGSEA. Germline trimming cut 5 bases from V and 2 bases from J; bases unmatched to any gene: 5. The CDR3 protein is CSVTNSGAYNEQFF. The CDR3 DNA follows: TGCAGCGTTACAAATAGCGGGGCCTACAATGAGCAGTTCTTC.

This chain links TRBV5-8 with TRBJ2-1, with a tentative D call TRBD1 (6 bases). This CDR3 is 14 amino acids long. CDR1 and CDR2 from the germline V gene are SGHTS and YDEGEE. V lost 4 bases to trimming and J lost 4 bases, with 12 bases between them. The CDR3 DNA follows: TGTGCCAGCAGCCACTGGGGACAATACAATGAGCAGTTCTTC. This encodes CASSHWGQYNEQFF.

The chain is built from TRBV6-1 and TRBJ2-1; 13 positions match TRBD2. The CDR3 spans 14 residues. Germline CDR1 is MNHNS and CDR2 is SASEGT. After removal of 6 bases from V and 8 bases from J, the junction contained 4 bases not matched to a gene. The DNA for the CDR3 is TGTGCCAGCAGACTAGCGGGGGGGATTTATGAGCAGTTCTTC. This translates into CASRLAGGIYEQFF.

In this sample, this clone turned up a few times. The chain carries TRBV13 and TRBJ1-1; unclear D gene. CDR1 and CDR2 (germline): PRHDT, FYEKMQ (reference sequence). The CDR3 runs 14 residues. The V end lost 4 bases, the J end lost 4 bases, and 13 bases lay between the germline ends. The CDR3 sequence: CASSSSRGSTEAFF. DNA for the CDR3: TGTGCCAGCAGCTCTTCCCGAGGGAGCACTGAAGCTTTCTTT.

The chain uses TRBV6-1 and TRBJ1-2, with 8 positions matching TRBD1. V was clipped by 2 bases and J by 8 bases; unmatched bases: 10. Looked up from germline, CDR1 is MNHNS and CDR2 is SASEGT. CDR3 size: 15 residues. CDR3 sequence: CASSEMLAGGVGYTF. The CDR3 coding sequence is TGTGCCAGCAGTGAAATGTTGGCAGGGGGCGTCGGCTACACCTTC.

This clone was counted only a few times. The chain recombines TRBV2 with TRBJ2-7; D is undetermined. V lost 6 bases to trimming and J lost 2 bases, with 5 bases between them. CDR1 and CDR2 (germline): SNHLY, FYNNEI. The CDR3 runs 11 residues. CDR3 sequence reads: CASSATYEQYF. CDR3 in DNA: TGTGCCAGCAGCGCTACCTACGAGCAGTACTTC. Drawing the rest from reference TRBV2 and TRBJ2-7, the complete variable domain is EPEVTQTPSHQVTQMGQEVILRCVPISNHLYFYWYRQILGQKVEFLVSFYNNEISEKSEIFDDQFSVERPDGSNFTLKIRSTKLEDSAMYFCASSATYEQYFGPGTRLTVT.

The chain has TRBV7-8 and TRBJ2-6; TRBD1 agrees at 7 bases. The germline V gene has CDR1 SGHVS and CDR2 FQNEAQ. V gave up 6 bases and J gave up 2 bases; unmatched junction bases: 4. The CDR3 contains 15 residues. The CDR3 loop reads CASRSGGAGANVLTF. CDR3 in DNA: TGTGCCAGCAGATCAGGGGGTGCTGGGGCCAACGTCCTGACTTTC.

The CDR3 here is CASSLGRDGGDTEAFF. CDR3 DNA: TGTGCCAGCAGCTTAGGACGGGACGGGGGGGACACTGAAGCTTTCTTT. V gene TRBV11-2 combines with J gene TRBJ1-1; possible D gene TRBD1, 5 bases. Trimming removed 1 base from V and 3 bases from J, with 15 bases in between. The V gene's germline CDR1 is SGHAT and CDR2 FQNNGV. This CDR3 has 16 amino acids.

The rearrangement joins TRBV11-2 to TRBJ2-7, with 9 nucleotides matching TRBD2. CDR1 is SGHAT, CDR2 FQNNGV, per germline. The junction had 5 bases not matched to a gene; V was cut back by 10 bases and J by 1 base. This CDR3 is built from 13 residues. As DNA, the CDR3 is TGTGCCACCTCGGGACTAGCTTCCTACGAGCAGTACTTC. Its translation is CATSGLASYEQYF.

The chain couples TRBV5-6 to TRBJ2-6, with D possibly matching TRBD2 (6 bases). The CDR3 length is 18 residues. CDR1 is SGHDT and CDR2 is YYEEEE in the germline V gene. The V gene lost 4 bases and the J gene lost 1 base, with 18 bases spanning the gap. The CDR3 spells CASSELGRRRSGANVLTF. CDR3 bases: TGTGCCAGCAGCGAGCTGGGGAGGCGCCGATCTGGGGCCAACGTCCTGACTTTC.